This paragraph covers one TCR beta chain sequence. What it recognizes is unknown. This entry is derived from a study of T-cell memory formation after mild COVID-19. The wider study: TCR clusters were largely donor specific. Study-level points and caveats: Mostly located in CM and EM were contracting CD4+ clones, with contracting CD8+ clones located in EMRA. Later expanders leaned toward CD4+, whereas clones contracting from day 15 to 85 were balanced CD4/CD8.

TCRdb re-analysed the 5' RACE reads in MiXCR, keeping a single row per CDR3 protein. Of approximately 250,000 distinct CDR3 sequences in the sample, roughly 17% are singletons; the top ten hold approximately 23%. This CDR3 region has 16 residues. Trimming removed 5 bases at V and 0 bases at J, with 13 bases between. Germline CDR1 SGHVS, CDR2 FQNEAQ. The origin of this receptor is a man between 18 and 35 years old who had mild COVID-19 (a few samples of this study predate the infection). Cell type and time point are not known. What was sequenced was PBMCs or a T cell subset sorted from them (not recorded which). J is TRBJ2-2 and V is TRBV7-8; D gene unclear. CDR3 nucleotides: TGTGCCAGCAGCCGATTAGCATCCGCGAACACCGGGGAGCTGTTTTTT. Translating it yields CASSRLASANTGELFF.